Listed below are T cell receptor beta chains from one sample, sequenced in a study of response to subunit inactivated influenza vaccine. TCRdb used MiXCR to reprocess the RT-PCR reads, holding one entry per CDR3 protein. Here the sample spans hundreds of thousands of distinct CDR3 sequences, around 15% being singletons. The starting material was PBMCs from blood, obtained about 14 days before vaccination. Receptor source: a man aged 50-60 years who received an inactivated influenza vaccine. Each CDR3 is given with its conserved first and last residue. D genes are given only for firm matches. Part of the rows lack a size; the others show once, few, many or a class for expanded clones.

v_gene,d_gene,j_gene,abundance,CDR3nt,CDR3aa
TRBV6-2/TRBV6-3,-,TRBJ1-1,few,TGTGCCAGCAGTTCGACCCAGGGCACTGAAGCTTTCTTT,CASSSTQGTEAFF
TRBV27,-,TRBJ1-2,many,TGTGCCAGCAGTCTCGAAAAGTCCAGCTCCTATGGCTACACCTTC,CASSLEKSSSYGYTF
TRBV3-1,TRBD1,TRBJ2-7,few,TGTGCCAGCAGCCTAGGGGGCCCCCAGCAGTACTTC,CASSLGGPQQYF
TRBV27,TRBD2,TRBJ2-7,few,TGTGCCAGCAGTAATCCCCCGGGAGGGCCTCACGAGCAGTACTTC,CASSNPPGGPHEQYF
TRBV18,-,TRBJ2-2,-,TGTGCCAGCTCACCATCCCTACAGATGAACACCGGGGAGCTGTTTTTT,CASSPSLQMNTGELFF
TRBV7-8,TRBD2,TRBJ2-3,many,TGTGCCAGCAGCTCGGCTCCGGGACTAGCGGGAGGGCTAGATACGCAGTATTTT,CASSSAPGLAGGLDTQYF
TRBV4-3,-,TRBJ1-3,few,TGCGCCAGCAGCCAAGGATCCACTGGAAACACCATATATTTT,CASSQGSTGNTIYF
TRBV28,-,TRBJ1-5,few,TGTGCCAGCAGCCAAAAGGATCAGCCCCAGCATTTT,CASSQKDQPQHF
TRBV2,TRBD2,TRBJ2-2,few,TGTGCCAGCGGAGCGGGGCGAACTAACACCGGGGAGCTGTTTTTT,CASGAGRTNTGELFF
TRBV5-6,-,TRBJ2-1,many,TGTGCCAGCAGTCCACAGGTGAGCCATGAGCAGTTCTTC,CASSPQVSHEQFF
TRBV12-3/TRBV12-4,-,TRBJ2-2,many,TGTGCCAGCAGGACCCCCGGCGGGGAGCTGTTTTTT,CASRTPGGELFF
TRBV5-1,-,TRBJ2-1,many,TGCGCCAGCAGCTTCGGCTTTTACAATGAGCAGTTCTTC,CASSFGFYNEQFF
TRBV7-3,-,TRBJ1-1,-,TGTGCCAGCAGCCCTACACTGAACACTGAAGCTTTCTTT,CASSPTLNTEAFF
TRBV6-5,-,TRBJ1-1,many,TGTGCCAGCAGTTACTCTGGGGGGTCGGCCACTGAAGCTTTCTTT,CASSYSGGSATEAFF
TRBV6-1,-,TRBJ2-2,few,TGTGCCAGCAGCAGACAGACCTCGAAATCCGGGGAGCTGTTTTTT,CASSRQTSKSGELFF
TRBV20-1,TRBD2,TRBJ2-5,-,TGCAGTGCTAAGGGAACGACTGCGGGAGGGACCCAGTACTTC,CSAKGTTAGGTQYF
TRBV4-1,TRBD1,TRBJ2-7,-,TGCGCCAGCAGCCAGGTTCAGGGGGCTTATGACGAGCAGTACTTC,CASSQVQGAYDEQYF
TRBV28,TRBD1,TRBJ2-5,once,TGTGCCAGCAGTTCCCTGGACAGGGGGGGCCAAGAGACCCAGTACTTC,CASSSLDRGGQETQYF
TRBV4-2,TRBD2,TRBJ2-2,-,TGTGCCAGCAGGGAAGGCGGGAGGGCCCCCGGGGAGCTGTTTTTT,CASREGGRAPGELFF
TRBV12-3/TRBV12-4,TRBD1,TRBJ2-7,many,TGTGCCAGCAGTGAGGGACAGACCTACGAGCAGTACTTC,CASSEGQTYEQYF
TRBV4-1,TRBD1,TRBJ2-7,few,TGCGCCAGCAGCCAGACAGGGGACGCCTACGAGCAGTACTTC,CASSQTGDAYEQYF
TRBV10-3,-,TRBJ1-2,-,TGTGCCATCAGTGAGTCAGCCAGACCCATCTATGGCTACACCTTC,CAISESARPIYGYTF
TRBV4-2,TRBD2,TRBJ2-7,few,TGTGCCAGCAGCCAAGGACTAGCGGGAGTCGACGAGCAGTACTTC,CASSQGLAGVDEQYF
TRBV20-1,-,TRBJ2-7,many,TGCAGTGCTCCTACAGGGAGCGAGCAGTACTTC,CSAPTGSEQYF
TRBV18,TRBD2,TRBJ2-7,few,TGTGCCAGCTCACCAGGCGGGGGGGCCTCTGGTTACGAGCAGTACTTC,CASSPGGGASGYEQYF
TRBV6-1,-,TRBJ2-3,-,TGTGCCAGCAGTCAACAGGGTGGCACAGATGCGCAGTATTTT,CASSQQGGTDAQYF
TRBV20-1,-,TRBJ2-3,-,TGCAGTGCCTCCGACGCCCTCCGCACAGATACGCAGGATTTT,CSASDALRTDTQDF
TRBV7-8,-,TRBJ2-3,few,TGTGCCAGCAGCTCGCAGGGTTTTGATACGCAGTATTTT,CASSSQGFDTQYF
TRBV28,-,TRBJ2-2,-,TGTGCCAGCATCCTGGGGGCCAGGCTGGGCACCGGGGAGCTGTTTTTT,CASILGARLGTGELFF
TRBV10-3,-,TRBJ1-1,-,TGTGCCATCCGGGGGGCAGGGTCGCCTGAAGCTTTCTTT,CAIRGAGSPEAFF
TRBV4-2,-,TRBJ2-3,-,TGTGCCAGCAGCCAAGATGGAAGTTCCGATACGCAGTATTTT,CASSQDGSSDTQYF
TRBV12-3/TRBV12-4,-,TRBJ2-3,-,TGTGCCAGCAGCCTAGGTGCTAGTAGGTCGGGAGATACGCAGTATTTT,CASSLGASRSGDTQYF
TRBV3-1,TRBD2,TRBJ2-7,-,TGTGCCAGCAGCCTAAGCGGGAGGGCCCGGGAGCAGTCCTTC,CASSLSGRAREQSF
TRBV5-1,-,TRBJ2-7,-,TGCGCCAGCAGCTCCGGAGGGGCAGTCGAGCAGTACTTC,CASSSGGAVEQYF
TRBV20-1,TRBD2,TRBJ2-1,-,TGCAGTGCTAGTATAAGCGGGAGGGCACAGGATGAGCAGTTCTTC,CSASISGRAQDEQFF
TRBV10-3,TRBD1,TRBJ2-1,-,TGTGCCATACAAGGGACAGGGGGAAGAAATGAGCAGTTCTTC,CAIQGTGGRNEQFF
TRBV6-5,TRBD2,TRBJ2-2,-,TGTGCCAGCAGTTACCCCGCTAGCGGGACCGGGGAGCTGTTTTTT,CASSYPASGTGELFF
TRBV5-6,-,TRBJ2-2,many,TGTGCCAGCAGCTTGCCATTCACCGGGGAGCTGTTTTTT,CASSLPFTGELFF